This entry lists 23 T cell receptor beta chains sequenced from one sample in a study of CD4 T cells in relation to SARS-CoV-2 and coronaviruses. Antigens for these TCRs are unknown. Clones were sequenced by immunoSEQ multiplex PCR, and TCRdb holds only the in-frame ones, with some missing. Among about 37,000 clones listed, roughly 84% were seen once. The specimen sequenced was naive CD4+ T cells from PBMCs, cultured in vitro. This sample's subset: naive CD4+ T cells isolated by negative enrichment. These receptor sequences come from an adult with COVID-19.

This clone has only a few counts. The CDR3 DNA sequence: TGCGCCAGCAGCCACTTTATTATGGGGTCCAACTCTGGAAACACCATATATTTT. Translation: CASSHFIMGSNSGNTIYF. V usage is TRBV4-1 and J usage is TRBJ1-3; D is unclear. V lost 3 bases and J 0 bases, leaving 18 bases between the germline ends. The CDR3 totals 18 residues. Germline CDR1 MGHRA, CDR2 YSYEKL.

This chain uses TRBV19 with TRBJ2-5, with D possibly TRBD1 on 6 matching bases. Germline CDR1 is LNHDA and CDR2 is SQIVND (reference sequence). CDR3 length: 17 amino acids. V lost 3 bases, J lost 4 bases, and 21 bases lay in between. This CDR3 reads CASSMGRSGDGGETQYF. The CDR3 bases are TGTGCCAGTAGTATGGGTCGGTCAGGGGACGGCGGAGAGACCCAGTACTTC.

The rearrangement links TRBV27 to TRBJ1-6; TRBD1 matches at 7 bases. CDR1 and CDR2 (germline): MNHEY, SMNVEV (reference sequence). V lost 4 bases, J lost 5 bases, and 2 bases stayed unmatched. The CDR3 totals 14 residues. The CDR3: CASSSDRDNSPLHF. Written as DNA, the CDR3 is TGTGCCAGCAGTTCAGACAGGGATAATTCACCCCTCCACTTT.

The rearrangement links TRBV5-1 to TRBJ2-7; D may be TRBD2 (6 bases). The CDR3 is made up of 12 amino acids. Germline V gene sequence: CDR1 SGHRS, CDR2 YFSETQ. The ends were cut back, 4 bases at V and 6 bases at J, with 11 bases in the middle. CDR3 coding DNA: TGCGCCAGCAGCGTCGGAGGGTTCGAGCAGTACTTC. Its translation: CASSVGGFEQYF. The variable domain in full, completed from reference TRBV5-1 and TRBJ2-7, reads KAGVTQTPRYLIKTRGQQVTLSCSPISGHRSVSWYQQTPGQGLQFLFEYFSETQRNKGNFPGRFSGRQFSNSRSEMNVSTLELGDSALYLCASSVGGFEQYFGPGTRLTVT.

This chain links TRBV4-1 with TRBJ1-1, with 9 positions matching TRBD1. Trimming took 4 bases from V and 1 from J; bases not matched to a gene: 4. Per germline, CDR1 MGHRA and CDR2 YSYEKL. This CDR3 is built from 15 residues. The DNA for the CDR3 is TGCGCCAGCAGCCGACCGACAGGGGGGAACACTGAAGCTTTCTTT. Translating gives CASSRPTGGNTEAFF.

This sequence joins TRBV4-1 and TRBJ2-7, with no clear D. V lost 2 bases, J lost 1 base, and 9 bases lay in between. Germline loops: CDR1 MGHRA, CDR2 YSYEKL. The CDR3 consists of 14 residues. CDR3 loop: CASSQLEISYEQYF. CDR3 coding DNA: TGCGCCAGCAGCCAATTAGAAATTTCCTACGAGCAGTACTTC.

The rearrangement uses TRBV5-1 and TRBJ2-5, with 8 bases identical to TRBD2. The germline V gene encodes CDR1 SGHRS and CDR2 YFSETQ. V lost 4 bases to trimming and J lost 5 bases; unmatched junction nucleotides: 7. The CDR3 covers 14 residues. CDR3 region: CASSGTSWGETQYF. CDR3 DNA: TGCGCCAGCAGCGGGACTAGTTGGGGCGAGACCCAGTACTTC.

The rearrangement uses TRBV5-4 and TRBJ2-2; D unresolved. The V end was cut by 6 bases, the J end by 1 base, with 10 bases between. Germline V gene lookup returns CDR1 SGHNT and CDR2 YYREEE (reference sequence). CDR3 length: 14 amino acids. The CDR3 protein is CASNPGQNTGELFF. DNA for the CDR3: TGTGCCAGCAACCCGGGTCAGAACACCGGGGAGCTGTTTTTT.

The chain is built from TRBV28 and TRBJ2-3; 7 bases are a match to TRBD1. The germline CDR1 and CDR2 sequences are MDHEN and SYDVKM. There are 17 residues in the CDR3. J gave up 2 bases and V 4 bases, and 12 bases lay outside the gene matches. CDR3 region: CASSSDQRQGATDTQYF. The CDR3, as DNA: TGTGCCAGCAGTTCCGATCAAAGACAGGGCGCCACAGATACGCAGTATTTT.

This clone was observed a handful of times. V is TRBV27 and J is TRBJ1-6; unclear D gene. The CDR3 runs to 17 residues. The V gene's germline CDR1 is MNHEY and CDR2 SMNVEV (reference sequence). Trimming cost V 7 bases and J 8 bases, with 24 bases left between them. This CDR3 is CASTSRYRGGRHSPLHF. For the CDR3, the DNA is TGTGCCAGCACATCTCGTTATCGTGGTGGTCGACATTCACCCCTCCACTTT.

V gene TRBV9 combines with J gene TRBJ1-3; no reliable D call. CDR3 size: 15 residues. From germline, CDR1 is SGDLS and CDR2 YYNGEE. V dropped 3 bases and J dropped 8 bases, with 18 bases sitting between them. In nucleotides, the CDR3 is TGTGCCAGCAGCGCTGCCCCAGGATGGGCGGACACCATATATTTT. The encoded protein is CASSAAPGWADTIYF.

The CDR3 DNA follows: TGTGCCAGCAGCCTCGGGCTAGCGCCAGATACGCAGTATTTT. This sequence encodes CASSLGLAPDTQYF. J is TRBJ2-3 and V is TRBV3-1 (or the pseudogene TRBV3-2), with a possible D match to TRBD2 (6 bases). Trimming cost V 4 bases and J 4 bases, with 12 bases left between them. CDR3 length: 14 residues. Germline values: CDR1 LGHDT, CDR2 YNNKEL (reference sequence).

The V and J genes are TRBV7-9 and TRBJ2-5, with D possibly being TRBD2 (5 bases). The length of the CDR3 is 14 residues. From germline, CDR1 is SEHNR and CDR2 FQNEAQ (reference sequence). V shed 0 bases and J shed 7 bases, with 12 bases lying between them. The CDR3 region is CASSLASSGATQYF. CDR3 nucleotide sequence: TGTGCCAGCAGCTTAGCATCCAGCGGAGCGACCCAGTACTTC.

The V gene is TRBV24-1, the J gene TRBJ2-5; possibly TRBD2 for D (5 bases). This CDR3 region has 14 residues. The germline CDR1 and CDR2 sequences are KGHDR and SFDVKD. V was shortened by 3 bases and J by 2 bases, with 9 bases between the two germline ends. CDR3 loop: CATSDRLAQETQYF. The CDR3 DNA reads as TGTGCCACCAGTGATAGGCTAGCTCAAGAGACCCAGTACTTC.

The gene calls are TRBV27 and TRBJ2-3; 7 nucleotides match TRBD2. This CDR3 has 16 residues. V lost 6 bases to trimming and J lost 1 base; unmatched junction nucleotides: 10. Germline lookup yields CDR1 MNHEY and CDR2 SMNVEV (reference sequence). The DNA for the CDR3 is TGTGCCAGCAGATTCTTCGAGGCGGGAGGCACAGATACGCAGTATTTT. Translation: CASRFFEAGGTDTQYF.

The CDR3 bases are TGTGCCAGCAGCTTTGCTAGCGGGAGTACCTACAATGAGCAGTTCTTC. Translation gives CASSFASGSTYNEQFF. The chain is built from TRBV7-6 and TRBJ2-1; TRBD2 matches at 10 bases. Germline-derived CDR1 and CDR2 are SGHVS and FNYEAQ. Losses at the gene ends were 3 bases for V and 2 bases for J; bases not matched to a gene: 4. The CDR3 consists of 16 residues.

This clone was seen a single time. The gene calls are TRBV7-2 and TRBJ2-5, with 10 positions matching TRBD1. Looked up from germline, CDR1 is SGHTA and CDR2 is FQGNSA. The V and J ends lost 5 bases and 5 bases, in that order; junction bases with no gene match: 5. There are 14 residues in the CDR3. The CDR3 loop reads CASSPRTGGETQYF. DNA of the CDR3: TGTGCCAGCAGCCCGAGGACAGGGGGTGAGACCCAGTACTTC.

This rearrangement joins TRBV25-1 to TRBJ2-3, with 14 bases lining up with TRBD2. There are 16 residues in the CDR3. Germline V gene sequence: CDR1 MGHDK, CDR2 SYGVNS. V lost 6 bases and J lost 6; bases outside the gene matches: 8. In nucleotides, the CDR3 is TGTGCCAGCAGCAGAGGACTAGCGGGAGGTTTCGATACGCAGTATTTT. Translation: CASSRGLAGGFDTQYF. The whole variable domain, remainder taken from reference TRBV25-1 and TRBJ2-3, is EADIYQTPRYLVIGTGKKITLECSQTMGHDKMYWYQQDPGMELHLIHYSYGVNSTEKGDLSSESTVSRIRTEHFPLTLESARPSHTSQYLCASSRGLAGGFDTQYFGPGTRLTVL.

This chain connects TRBV19 to TRBJ2-4; TRBD1 matches at 7 bases. J lost 1 base, V lost 6 bases, and 6 bases had no gene match. Germline V gene data show CDR1 as LNHDA and CDR2 as SQIVND (reference sequence). CDR3 length: 15 amino acids. For the CDR3, the DNA is TGTGCCAGTAGACGGGACAGCTCGGCCAAAAACATTCAGTACTTC. As protein: CASRRDSSAKNIQYF.

The chain carries TRBV18 and TRBJ1-2; D is unresolved. This CDR3 is 13 amino acids long. Germline V lookup: CDR1 KGHSH, CDR2 LQKENI. V was cut by 2 bases and J by 8 bases, with 12 bases left in between. DNA of the CDR3: TGTGCCAGCTCACCAAGGGAACTCGAAGGCTACACCTTC. Translation gives CASSPRELEGYTF.

The rearrangement joins TRBV2 to TRBJ1-2, with 10 bases identical to TRBD1. This CDR3 contains 15 residues. Germline-derived CDR1 and CDR2 are SNHLY and FYNNEI. V lost 8 bases to trimming and J lost 6 bases; unmatched junction nucleotides: 12. The DNA of the CDR3 is TGTGCCAGCGGCTACCTGACAGGGGGCGAAGATGGCTACACCTTC. Translation gives CASGYLTGGEDGYTF.

The rearrangement links TRBV30 to TRBJ2-3; 10 bases are a match to TRBD2. V lost 4 bases to trimming and J lost 6 bases; unmatched junction nucleotides: 4. The CDR3 has 13 amino acids. Germline CDR1 reads GTSNPN; CDR2 reads SVGIG (reference sequence). The CDR3 region has the DNA TGTGCCTGGACTAGCGGGAGTGCGGATACGCAGTATTTT. Its translation: CAWTSGSADTQYF.

The chain combines TRBV27 with TRBJ2-1; TRBD1 aligns across 8 bases. The CDR3 is made up of 19 amino acids. The trim removed 6 bases at V and 2 bases at J, leaving 18 bases unmatched. CDR1 is MNHEY, CDR2 SMNVEV, per germline (reference sequence). CDR3: CASSRGLGERYTPYNEQFF. The CDR3 nucleotides read TGTGCCAGCAGCAGGGGGCTAGGCGAGCGATATACCCCCTACAATGAGCAGTTCTTC.